A selection of T cell receptor beta chains follows, all from one sample in a study of patients and donors after allogeneic stem cell transplantation. TCRdb passed the RT-PCR reads through MiXCR, listing each CDR3 protein once. The sample has roughly 880,000 distinct CDR3 sequences, roughly 18% seen once. The sample taken for sequencing was blood, either unsorted or a sorted T cell fraction (not recorded which). These receptors came from a human donor who was either an allogeneic HSCT recipient or a stem cell or donor lymphocyte infusion donor (not recorded which). It is not recorded whose cells these are; they may come from a transplant donor. The CDR3 runs from the conserved cysteine through the conserved F or W. The D gene is left open where the match is weak. Some rows mark clone size as missing; the rest say once, few, many or name a class of expanded clone.

V gene,D gene,clone size,J gene,CDR3 DNA,CDR3 protein
TRBV12-3/TRBV12-4,-,few,TRBJ2-3,TGTGCCAGCACGAGGGGGAGATTAGGAGGAACAGATACGCAGTATTTT,CASTRGRLGGTDTQYF
TRBV6-5,-,few,TRBJ2-7,TGTGCCAGCAGTTACTCGCCGGACTACGAGCAGTACTTC,CASSYSPDYEQYF
TRBV25-1,TRBD1,-,TRBJ2-3,TGTGCCAGCAGCCCCGGGACAGGGGTTAGGGATACGCAGTATTTT,CASSPGTGVRDTQYF
TRBV12-3/TRBV12-4,-,-,TRBJ2-7,TGTGCCAGCACCCCGGGGGCCACCTACGAGCAGTACTTC,CASTPGATYEQYF
TRBV7-2,TRBD1,-,TRBJ2-7,TGTGCCAGCAGCTCGCGAGGACAGGGGGCACTCGAGCAGTACTTC,CASSSRGQGALEQYF
TRBV11-3,-,few,TRBJ2-2,TGTGCCAGCAGCTCCCAGGGGGGGGCCGGGGAGCTGTTTTTT,CASSSQGGAGELFF
TRBV15,-,few,TRBJ1-2,TGTGCCACCAGCAGAGATATAGACAGGACACGCTATGGCTACACCTTC,CATSRDIDRTRYGYTF
TRBV29-1,-,once,TRBJ2-7,TGCAGCGTTGGGGGCAGCCACGAGCAGTACTTC,CSVGGSHEQYF
TRBV27,TRBD2,-,TRBJ2-1,TGTGCCAGCACCCCCTTGCTAGCGGGATTAAGAAGCGAGCAGTTCTTC,CASTPLLAGLRSEQFF
TRBV19,-,few,TRBJ1-6,TGTGCCGTCCAGGAAACGGGGTATTCACCCCTCCACTTT,CAVQETGYSPLHF
TRBV5-1,-,-,TRBJ2-5,TGCGCCAGCAGCTCCCAGGGACTTCAAGAGACCCAGTACTTC,CASSSQGLQETQYF
TRBV20-1,-,-,TRBJ2-7,TGCAGTGCTCCAGCGTCCAGCTCCTACGAGCAGTACTTC,CSAPASSSYEQYF
TRBV7-8,TRBD2,-,TRBJ2-2,TGTGCCAGCAGCTTAGCGTTAACTAGCGGCCCCGGGGAGCTGTTTTTT,CASSLALTSGPGELFF
TRBV27,TRBD2,-,TRBJ2-7,TGTGCCAGCAGAGGCGCGGGGGGCTCGTACGAGCAGTACTTC,CASRGAGGSYEQYF
TRBV25-1,-,-,TRBJ1-1,TGTGCCAGCAGTGATTCCCGGGCGATGAACACTGAAGCTTTCTTT,CASSDSRAMNTEAFF
TRBV12-5,-,few,TRBJ2-2,TGTGCTAGTGGTTTGGGGGGGAACACCGGGGAGCTGTTTTTT,CASGLGGNTGELFF
TRBV3-1,-,-,TRBJ2-7,TGTGCCAGCAGCCATTCAAGCGAGCAGTACTTC,CASSHSSEQYF
TRBV5-4,-,many,TRBJ2-5,TGTGCCAGCAGCTTGGGCAGCAACCAAGAGACCCAGTACTTC,CASSLGSNQETQYF
TRBV25-1,-,few,TRBJ1-1,TGTGCCAGCAGTGAAGGGTGGGGCGCGGTCACTGAAGCTTTCTTT,CASSEGWGAVTEAFF
TRBV9,TRBD1,few,TRBJ1-1,TGTGCCAGCAGCGCCACAGGGGGCAGTGAAGCTTTCTTT,CASSATGGSEAFF
TRBV27,TRBD1,few,TRBJ2-1,TGTGCCAGCAGTTTAGTGGGACAGGGCTTAAATGAGCAGTTCTTC,CASSLVGQGLNEQFF
TRBV3-1,-,-,TRBJ2-5,TGTGCCAGCAGCCTCGGACTCTTCGGTTCACAAGAGACCCAGTACTTC,CASSLGLFGSQETQYF
TRBV5-1,TRBD1,few,TRBJ2-1,TGCGCCAGCAGCTTCGACCCAGGGGGCTTCTACAATGAGCAGTTCTTC,CASSFDPGGFYNEQFF
TRBV6-5,TRBD1,-,TRBJ1-5,TGTGCCAGCAGTTACCCAGACAGGGTCCGGAGCAATCAGCCCCAGCATTTT,CASSYPDRVRSNQPQHF
TRBV7-3,-,few,TRBJ1-3,TGTGCCAGCAGCCCAGGACCCACGAGCTCTGGAAACACCATATATTTT,CASSPGPTSSGNTIYF
TRBV7-2,-,-,TRBJ2-7,TGTGCCAGCAGCTTCATCGGTTACTACGAGCAGTACTTC,CASSFIGYYEQYF
TRBV14,-,-,TRBJ1-3,TGTGCCAGCAGCCAGTCAGGTTCTGGAAACACCATATATTTT,CASSQSGSGNTIYF
TRBV20-1,TRBD2,many,TRBJ2-4,TGCAGTGCCGGCCCTAGCGGGAGCGGCATTCAGTACTTC,CSAGPSGSGIQYF
TRBV11-1,-,few,TRBJ2-2,TGTGCCAGCAGCTTAGCTAACTCGGGACATACGAACACCGGGGAGCTGTTTTTT,CASSLANSGHTNTGELFF
TRBV7-9,-,-,TRBJ2-7,TGTGCCAGCAGCTTAGAGTCAGGGAGCCCCTACGAGCAGTACTTC,CASSLESGSPYEQYF
TRBV10-3,-,-,TRBJ1-1,TGTGCCATCGGTACGGGTCGGGGACAAACTGAAGCTTTCTTT,CAIGTGRGQTEAFF
TRBV9,-,many,TRBJ1-1,TGTGCCAGCAGCCTACCTCCGACAGGCCTCAACACTGAAGCTTTCTTT,CASSLPPTGLNTEAFF
TRBV10-2,TRBD2,-,TRBJ2-3,TGCGCCAGCACCACATGGACTAGCGGAAACACAGATACGCAGTATTTT,CASTTWTSGNTDTQYF
TRBV18,-,-,TRBJ2-3,TGTGCCAACTCACCACGGGGCACAGATACGCAGTATTTT,CANSPRGTDTQYF
TRBV5-6,-,-,TRBJ2-7,TGTGCCAGCAGTCTTACCGGGACACAAGTCTACGAGCAGTACTTC,CASSLTGTQVYEQYF
TRBV10-3,TRBD1,few,TRBJ1-2,TGTGCCATCAGTGCCTACGGGGACAGGGATACCTATGGCTACACCTTC,CAISAYGDRDTYGYTF
TRBV29-1,-,many,TRBJ2-5,TGCAGCGTTGTGAGTCGGCAAGAGACCCAGTACTTC,CSVVSRQETQYF
TRBV2,-,few,TRBJ1-1,TGTGCCAGCGGGTATGGGGGGGCGAACACTGAAGCTTTCTTT,CASGYGGANTEAFF
TRBV20-1,TRBD2,many,TRBJ2-1,TGCAGTGCTAGAAGTCTAGCGGGAGCCTACAATGAGCAGTTCTTC,CSARSLAGAYNEQFF
TRBV7-9,-,-,TRBJ1-3,TGTGCCAGCAGCCTATTGCTAAACCCTGGAAACACCATATATTTT,CASSLLLNPGNTIYF
TRBV12-3/TRBV12-4,TRBD1,few,TRBJ2-6,TGTGCCAGCAGTCGGACAGGGCTTGGGGCCAACGTCCTGACTTTC,CASSRTGLGANVLTF
TRBV7-2,TRBD1,few,TRBJ2-1,TGTGCCAGCAGTTTCGACAGGGTGGGCAATGAGCAGTTCTTC,CASSFDRVGNEQFF
TRBV6-1,TRBD1,-,TRBJ1-2,TGTGCCAGCAGGCCGGGACAGGGGAACTACTATGGCTACACCTTC,CASRPGQGNYYGYTF
TRBV7-2,-,-,TRBJ2-5,TGTGCCAGCAGCCCTCAGACCCTTCTGGAGACCCAGTACTTC,CASSPQTLLETQYF
TRBV11-1,-,few,TRBJ2-1,TGTGCCTCCCGGGGGGCCCTCTCCAATGAGCAGTTCTTC,CASRGALSNEQFF
TRBV3-1,TRBD2,-,TRBJ2-3,TGTGCCAGCAGCTCCCGGACTAGCGGTGTCACAGATACGCAGTATTTT,CASSSRTSGVTDTQYF
TRBV12-3/TRBV12-4,TRBD1,many,TRBJ1-1,TGTGCCAGCAGCTCCAAGGGTAGGACAGGCCTGAACACTGAAGCTTTCTTT,CASSSKGRTGLNTEAFF
TRBV24-1,-,-,TRBJ2-7,TGTGCCACCAGTAAGGGACAAGGATACGAGCAGTACTTC,CATSKGQGYEQYF